The present TCR beta chain was sequenced within a study of blood T cell repertoires in COVID-19. Turning to the study itself: T cells, B-cell-depleted T cells, or PBMCs provided the cDNA or gDNA that served as material.

Only in-frame clones appear in the TCRdb table, and some are missing; sequencing was by immunoSEQ multiplex PCR. Among 35,000 to 45,000 clones listed, 82% were seen once. The J segment lost 3 bases and the V segment lost 4 bases, leaving 10 bases of the junction unmatched. Germline values: CDR1 MDHEN, CDR2 SYDVKM. This CDR3 has 16 amino acids. What was sequenced was peripheral blood. J is TRBJ1-2 and V is TRBV28, with 8 nucleotides matching TRBD1. This TCR derives from a human donor in a cohort sampled during active COVID-19. This CDR3 is CASSSKRQGTYYGYTF. CDR3 coding DNA: TGTGCCAGCAGTTCCAAGAGACAGGGGACCTACTATGGCTACACCTTC.